This TCR beta chain came from a study of a mutant IDH1 vaccine in newly diagnosed glioma (dated by TCRdb to the early 2020s). In the study overall: Eight vaccinations were administered to patients in weeks 1, 3, 5, 7, 11, 15, 19 and 23, corresponding to visits V03 through V10. Of the 25 to 35 treated patients, about 62% were male and roughly 38% were female, and a mean age of 40.4 years was recorded. For exploratory analyses, longitudinal TCRB deep sequencing was carried out in roughly 25 treated patients wherever samples were available. Peripheral blood samples were drawn at six visits, namely V03 (baseline), V05, V07, V10, V12 and V13. In the chemotherapy-containing groups, vaccination started alongside temozolomide cycles, whereas in patients who had radiotherapy alone it started 4-6 weeks after radiotherapy. Before enrollment, patients had received standard therapy of radiotherapy alone, temozolomide alone, or radiochemotherapy with temozolomide; most received the combination.

Library prep was done by the immunoSEQ multiplex PCR assay. The hsTCRB Kit was used according to the manufacturer's protocol to amplify rearranged TCR beta chain sequences. TCRB libraries were sequenced on an Illumina MiSeq. Per the authors' processing: The kit vendor's proprietary platform handled demultiplexing, trimming and gene mapping. The immuneACCESS repertoire file appears here via TCRdb, limited to in-frame rearrangements. These files lack a portion of the clones; in checked studies, under half of the deficit traces to unresolved V genes, and the cause of the others is not known. V, J and clone size derive from that table, while D and trimming were established from the DNA sequence. This sample holds under 45,000 clones; approximately 76% were observed only once. About 4.9% of the sample rests with the top ten. The label giving this sample's time point can be read as: week 23, last vaccination. Each vaccine dose, consisting of 300 ug of a 20-mer mutant IDH1 peptide in Montanide, was administered subcutaneously with topical imiquimod. Newly diagnosed WHO grade 3 or 4 IDH1-mutant astrocytomas showing loss of nuclear ATRX were present in the donors. The samples were drawn from NOA16, a multicentre, single-arm, open-label phase I trial in Germany that tested a mutant IDH1 peptide vaccine in humans for the first time. Genomic DNA for TCRB sequencing was isolated from EDTA blood with the DNeasy Blood and Tissue Kit.

Comment on this clone: The clone's antigen remains unknown. No base quality information exists; no much larger clone differs at one position.

According to the germline V gene, CDR1 reads SGHDT and CDR2 reads YYEEEE. The CDR3 starts with the cysteine, ends with the phenylalanine, and has 14 residues. Kept here is only the CDR3 DNA, which spans 42 bases and is read in frame from base 1. Relative to germline, V is 1 base shorter and J is 6 bases shorter, with 10 bases between their ends. Paper-wide results and their limitations: Selection of PBMC samples for TCRB deep sequencing was based on availability. Immune responses induced by the vaccine were seen in around 93% of patients across multiple MHC alleles. No apparent relationship was observed between pseudoprogression and alterations in the top peripheral T cell clonotypes detected by TCRB sequencing. The authors stated that sample limitations prevented analyses of patient blood samples from being reproduced.

The sequencing here drew on PBMCs, taken from a glioma patient whose treatment included an IDH1 peptide vaccine. The chain uses TRBV5-6 and TRBJ1-4, with the D gene call left open. The sequence was obtained from a man in his fifties with glioma. The CDR3 sequence is CASSLKAPDEKLFF. The DNA reads TGTGCCAGCAGCTTGAAGGCACCCGATGAAAAACTGTTTTTT. The full variable domain, with segments outside the CDR3 supplied by the reference TRBV5-6 and TRBJ1-4 proteins, appears as DAGVTQSPTHLIKTRGQQVTLRCSPKSGHDTVSWYQQALGQGPQFIFQYYEEEERQRGNFPDRFSGHQFPNYSSELNVNALLLGDSALYLCASSLKAPDEKLFFGSGTQLSVL.